This T cell receptor (beta chain) was retrieved from a study of blood T cell repertoires in COVID-19. Study details: The United States, Italy and Spain were the sources of the acute and convalescent COVID-19 samples.

Losses at the gene ends were 2 bases for V and 3 bases for J; bases not matched to a gene: 6. This CDR3 contains 15 residues. CDR1 and CDR2 (germline): LNHDA, SQIVND (reference sequence). Produced via immunoSEQ multiplex PCR; TCRdb's table is partial and in-frame only. The sample shows approximately 250,000 clones, about nine tenths of them seen only once. The TCR comes from a man in his forties or fifties with active or convalescent COVID-19. This sequence joins TRBV19 and TRBJ2-7, with TRBD1 identical over 8 bases. Sequencing was performed on peripheral blood. The CDR3 here is CASSIFEGQDYEQYF. DNA for the CDR3: TGTGCCAGTAGTATATTCGAGGGACAGGACTACGAGCAGTACTTC. Full variable domain (rest looked up from reference TRBV19 and TRBJ2-7): DGGITQSPKYLFRKEGQNVTLSCEQNLNHDAMYWYRQDPGQGLRLIYYSQIVNDFQKGDIAEGYSVSREKKESFPLTVTSAQKNPTAFYLCASSIFEGQDYEQYFGPGTRLTVT.